This is a list of T cell receptor beta chains from one sample in a study of control samples from healthy donors and cancer patients. The method was immunoSEQ multiplex PCR; TCRdb's version includes in-frame clones alone and lacks a portion of them. This sample has roughly 100,000 clones; about four fifths occur once, and the top ten carry roughly 13%. Sequencing was carried out using blood. These receptors all come from a woman in her forties or fifties in good health. CDR3s include the opening cysteine and the closing phenylalanine or tryptophan. The order of the fields is clone size, D gene, J gene, V gene, CDR3 protein, CDR3 DNA. The D gene is left open where the match is weak. Rows may omit the clone size; those that give it use once, few, many or a size class.

>-|TRBD1|TRBJ2-7|TRBV7-6
CASSLGNRGRNEQYF
TGTGCCAGCAGCTTGGGGAACAGGGGGCGTAACGAGCAGTACTTC
>-|-|TRBJ1-1|TRBV16
CASSLLLGTEAFF
TGTGCCAGCAGCCTACTATTGGGCACTGAAGCTTTCTTT
>-|TRBD2|TRBJ2-5|TRBV4-2
CASSQDPAGGRQETQYF
TGTGCCAGCAGCCAAGACCCAGCGGGGGGTCGCCAAGAGACCCAGTACTTC
>-|TRBD1|TRBJ1-2|TRBV11-2
CASSPDRGRGGYTF
TGTGCCAGCAGCCCCGACAGGGGGCGCGGTGGCTACACCTTC
>medium-sized|TRBD2|TRBJ2-2|TRBV7-2
CASSLLAGANTGELFF
TGTGCCAGCAGCCTACTGGCGGGAGCCAACACCGGGGAGCTGTTTTTT
>-|-|TRBJ1-4|TRBV4-1
CASSQEGNGEKLFF
TGCGCCAGCAGCCAAGAAGGCAACGGGGAAAAACTGTTTTTT
>-|-|TRBJ1-1|TRBV7-3
CASSLRPRSNTEAFF
TGTGCCAGCAGCTTACGGCCAAGGTCGAACACTGAAGCTTTCTTT
>-|-|TRBJ1-6|TRBV6-2/TRBV6-3
CASSSTVIYNSPLHF
TGTGCCAGCAGTTCAACGGTAATATATAATTCACCCCTCCACTTT
>-|TRBD1|TRBJ1-5|TRBV19
CASSGTGLNQPQHF
TGTGCCAGTAGTGGGACAGGGTTAAATCAGCCCCAGCATTTT
>few|TRBD1|TRBJ1-2|TRBV6-6
CASSQAGTGELYGYTF
TGTGCCAGCAGCCAGGCCGGGACAGGGGAACTCTATGGCTACACCTTC
>-|TRBD2|TRBJ2-3|TRBV27
CARVLASSADTQYF
TGTGCCAGGGTACTAGCGTCTAGCGCAGATACGCAGTATTTT
>-|TRBD2|TRBJ2-7|TRBV27
CASSLSSGRGVYEQYF
TGTGCCAGCAGTTTATCTAGCGGGAGAGGGGTCTACGAGCAGTACTTC
>-|TRBD1|TRBJ1-2|TRBV9
CASGVTTGGDGYTF
TGTGCCAGCGGCGTAACCACAGGGGGAGACGGCTACACCTTC
>-|TRBD2|TRBJ2-1|TRBV7-2
CASSSLASGYNEQFF
TGTGCCAGCAGCTCTTTGGCTAGCGGTTACAATGAGCAGTTCTTC
>few|TRBD1|TRBJ1-6|TRBV5-4
CASSQQQGAGSPLHF
TGTGCCAGCAGCCAACAACAGGGGGCTGGGTCACCCCTCCACTTT
>-|-|TRBJ2-5|TRBV25-1
CASSETERSQETQYF
TGTGCCAGCAGCGAAACTGAGAGAAGCCAAGAGACCCAGTACTTC
>-|TRBD2|TRBJ2-2|TRBV5-1
CASSPSRGVGELFF
TGCGCCAGCAGCCCCTCACGGGGGGTCGGGGAGCTGTTTTTT
>-|-|TRBJ1-2|TRBV5-1
CASRNDSGAYGYTF
TGCGCCAGCAGGAACGACAGTGGGGCCTATGGCTACACCTTC
>-|TRBD2|TRBJ2-5|TRBV28
CASSLLPGGLAGLGETQYF
TGTGCCAGCAGTTTATTACCGGGGGGGCTAGCGGGTTTGGGCGAGACCCAGTACTTC
>-|-|TRBJ2-5|TRBV7-9
CASSSLVEARETQYF
TGTGCCAGCAGCTCCCTCGTCGAGGCCCGGGAGACCCAGTACTTC
>-|TRBD1|TRBJ2-2|TRBV5-1
CASSLGLGQGTGELFF
TGCGCCAGCAGCTTGGGTTTGGGACAGGGAACCGGGGAGCTGTTTTTT
>-|-|TRBJ2-3|TRBV7-9
CASSLALETDTQYF
TGTGCCAGCAGCTTAGCCCTCGAGACAGATACGCAGTATTTT
>-|-|TRBJ1-6|TRBV5-6
CASTLGPRNSPPHF
TGTGCCAGCACTCTGGGGCCGAGAAATTCACCCCCCCACTTT
>-|-|TRBJ1-1|TRBV6-1
CASSDYKTVRNTEAFF
TGTGCCAGCAGTGATTATAAGACAGTAAGGAACACTGAAGCTTTCTTT
>few|-|TRBJ2-5|TRBV29-1
CSVETGRSKYQETQYF
TGCAGCGTTGAGACAGGCCGTTCAAAGTACCAAGAGACCCAGTACTTC
>few|-|TRBJ1-3|TRBV19
CASSPVSFGNTIYF
TGTGCCAGTAGTCCTGTGTCTTTTGGAAACACCATATATTTT
>once|TRBD2|TRBJ2-7|TRBV27
CASSLSPTSGGPYEQYF
TGTGCCAGCAGTTTATCTCCGACTAGCGGGGGGCCCTACGAGCAGTACTTC
>-|-|TRBJ1-1|TRBV7-2
CASSLAGGNTEAFF
TGTGCCAGCAGCTTAGCGGGGGGAAACACTGAAGCTTTCTTT
>-|TRBD2|TRBJ2-1|TRBV25-1
CASTKAGEGQNEQFF
TGTGCCAGCACTAAAGCGGGAGAAGGACAAAATGAGCAGTTCTTC
>-|TRBD1|TRBJ1-1|TRBV11-2
CASRLQGVNTEAFF
TGTGCCAGCAGGCTACAGGGGGTGAACACTGAAGCTTTCTTT
>-|-|TRBJ1-1|TRBV5-6
CASSLARLNTEAFF
TGTGCCAGCAGCTTGGCCAGGCTGAACACTGAAGCTTTCTTT
>-|-|TRBJ1-6|TRBV5-1
CASSPDGGGGNSPLHF
TGCGCCAGCAGCCCGGATGGGGGTGGTGGAAATTCACCCCTCCACTTT
>-|-|TRBJ1-6|TRBV6-5
CASTHRDLNSPLHF
TGTGCCAGCACACACCGGGACTTAAATTCACCCCTCCACTTT
>-|-|TRBJ1-4|TRBV5-1
CASSLLPGQSNEKLFF
TGCGCCAGCAGCTTGTTGCCGGGACAATCTAATGAAAAACTGTTTTTT
>-|-|TRBJ2-1|TRBV30
CAWSAGLNEQFF
TGTGCCTGGAGTGCCGGACTCAATGAGCAGTTCTTC
>-|-|TRBJ2-7|TRBV30
CAWSVTVGQGIDEQYF
TGTGCCTGGAGTGTAACCGTGGGGCAGGGTATCGACGAGCAGTACTTC
>-|-|TRBJ1-1|TRBV7-2
CASSLDFGMVAFF
TGTGCCAGCAGCTTAGACTTTGGGATGGTGGCTTTCTTT
>-|TRBD1|TRBJ1-5|TRBV19
CASMRDRVYSNQPQHF
TGTGCCAGTATGCGGGACAGGGTCTATAGCAATCAGCCCCAGCATTTT
>-|-|TRBJ2-2|TRBV6-5
CASRRFEAGELFF
TGTGCCAGCAGACGTTTCGAAGCCGGGGAGCTGTTTTTT
>-|-|TRBJ2-3|TRBV5-1
CASSLSSQGGTDTQYF
TGCGCCAGCAGCTTAAGTTCGCAGGGGGGAACAGATACGCAGTATTTT
>once|TRBD2|TRBJ2-7|TRBV7-6
CASSTGLVSSEQYF
TGTGCCAGCAGCACGGGACTAGTAAGTTCCGAGCAGTACTTC
>-|TRBD1|TRBJ1-5|TRBV27
CASSSGGVAQPQHF
TGTGCCAGCAGTTCAGGGGGCGTTGCTCAGCCCCAGCATTTT
>-|-|TRBJ1-5|TRBV27
CASSFVPLGNQPQHF
TGTGCCAGCAGTTTTGTCCCCCTGGGCAATCAGCCCCAGCATTTT
>-|TRBD2|TRBJ2-3|TRBV12-3/TRBV12-4
CASSLERGDTQYF
TGTGCCAGCAGTTTGGAGCGGGGAGATACGCAGTATTTT
>-|TRBD1|TRBJ2-1|TRBV2
CASSGTGKDEQFF
TGTGCCAGCAGTGGGACAGGGAAGGATGAGCAGTTCTTC
>-|-|TRBJ1-2|TRBV3-1/TRBV3-2
CASSQEVKATLYGYTF
TGTGCCAGCAGCCAAGAGGTAAAGGCTACCCTGTATGGCTACACCTTC
>-|-|TRBJ1-5|TRBV6-6
CASRPTGLGQPQHF
TGTGCCAGCAGACCAACAGGGTTAGGCCAGCCCCAGCATTTT
>-|TRBD1|TRBJ1-5|TRBV19
CASSITGQGAGQPQHF
TGTGCCAGTAGTATAACGGGACAGGGGGCAGGTCAGCCCCAGCATTTT